This TCR beta chain stems from a study of naive and memory T cell subsets. Study conclusions and caveats: Far more TCRs reportedly came from tuberculin skin test site biopsies.

Germline V CDR1 and CDR2: SGHKS, YYEKEE (reference sequence). CDR3 size: 15 residues. V shed 1 base and J shed 2 bases, with 13 bases lying between them. Treatment here: skin biopsy from PPD injection site in Mantoux-positive individual. TCR cDNA received a 3' ligated oligonucleotide that carried a UMI. Tuberculin skin test biopsies were taken where PPD was injected in Mantoux-positive people. Four PCR rounds used nested alpha and beta constant region primers plus the SP2 primer. TCRdb re-called the UMI-ligation and nested PCR reads through MiXCR, storing one row per CDR3 protein. The sample shows around 31,000 distinct CDR3 sequences, 6.5% to 8% of them seen only once. In regard to this clonotype: Its antigen is unknown.

The input for sequencing was skin, taken from a tuberculin skin test site. The receptor comes from an adult in good health. The rearrangement joins TRBV5-5 to TRBJ2-7, with D maybe TRBD2 (7 bases). CDR3 DNA sequence: TGTGCCAGCAGCTTGTACGAGGGGGGGACCTACGAGCAGTACTTC. Translating gives CASSLYEGGTYEQYF.